What follows describes a single T cell receptor (beta chain). In germline, CDR1 is SGHRS, CDR2 YFSETQ. The junction had 5 bases not matched to a gene; V was cut back by 4 bases and J by 2 bases. The CDR3 consists of 15 residues. Sorted regulatory T cells were CD4-positive, CD25-high and CD127-low or negative. Profiled with immunoSEQ multiplex PCR; TCRdb holds only in-frame clones, not every one. The data hold over 15,000 clones, with about 93% observed a single time. The sample originates from a study of B cell selection in AIRE deficiency. Sequencing was performed on CD4+CD25+ Tregs sorted from PBMCs. The chain is built from TRBV5-1 and TRBJ2-7; 11 bases map to TRBD2. The TCR sequence derives from a human donor in good health. The CDR3 here is CASSLGTSGTYEQYF. Written as DNA, the CDR3 is TGCGCCAGCAGCCTCGGGACTAGCGGAACCTACGAGCAGTACTTC.